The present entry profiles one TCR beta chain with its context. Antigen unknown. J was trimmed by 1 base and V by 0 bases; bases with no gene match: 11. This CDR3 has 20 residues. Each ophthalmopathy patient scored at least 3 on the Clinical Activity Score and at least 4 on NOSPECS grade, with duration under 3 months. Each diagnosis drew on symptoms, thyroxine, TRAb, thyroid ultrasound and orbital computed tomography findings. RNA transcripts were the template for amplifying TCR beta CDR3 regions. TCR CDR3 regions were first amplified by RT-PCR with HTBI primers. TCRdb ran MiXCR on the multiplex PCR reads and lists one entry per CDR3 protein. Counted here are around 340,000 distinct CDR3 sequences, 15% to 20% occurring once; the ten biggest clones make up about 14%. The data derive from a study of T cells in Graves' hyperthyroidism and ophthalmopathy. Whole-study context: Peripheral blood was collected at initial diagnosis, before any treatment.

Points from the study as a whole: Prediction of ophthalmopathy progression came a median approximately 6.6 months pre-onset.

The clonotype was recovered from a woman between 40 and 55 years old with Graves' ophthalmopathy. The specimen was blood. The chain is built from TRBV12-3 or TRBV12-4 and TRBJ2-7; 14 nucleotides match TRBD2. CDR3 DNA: TGTGCCAGCAGTTTAGCGCTGAGGGGGACTAGCGGGAGTATTTCCTACGAGCAGTACTTC. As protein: CASSLALRGTSGSISYEQYF.